The entry below gives a single TCR beta chain sequence along with its context. The table came from immunoSEQ multiplex PCR; TCRdb's copy has only in-frame clones and leaves some out. Of 500,000 to 600,000 clones detected, about 89% appear once; the ten largest clones hold roughly 8.3%. Germline V gene lookup returns CDR1 LGHDT and CDR2 YNNKEL (reference sequence). The ends lost 4 bases at V and 1 base at J; junction bases unmatched: 5. CDR3 length: 16 residues. The sample is drawn from a study of blood T cell repertoires in COVID-19. This clonotype was obtained from a woman between 45 and 60 years old with COVID-19, enrolled during active disease. The sample taken for sequencing was peripheral blood. The chain joins TRBV3-1 (or the pseudogene TRBV3-2) to TRBJ1-2; 11 bases fit TRBD1. DNA of the CDR3: TGTGCCAGCAGCCGGGGACAGGGGGAAGGTAACTATGGCTACACCTTC. This translates into CASSRGQGEGNYGYTF.